This TCR beta chain comes out of a study of T cell repertoires in cytomegalovirus infection. Study summary: Evidence of both CMV infection and a matching HLA type came from public TCR beta signatures.

Turning to this clonotype: Its antigen is undetermined.

Study findings and constraints: The ex vivo response showed dominance by HLA-C-restricted CMV-specific TCR beta clonotypes.

TCRdb re-analysed the reads in MiXCR, keeping a single row per CDR3 protein. The table includes under 150,000 distinct CDR3 sequences, roughly a quarter detected once. The CDR3 spans 15 residues. Germline V gene lookup returns CDR1 MNHEY and CDR2 SMNVEV (reference sequence). V lost 6 bases, J lost 3 bases, and 15 bases lay in between. This receptor was taken from a human donor in good health (CMV status not recorded). Some clones in this sample may be carry-over from other donors' samples. J is TRBJ1-5 and V is TRBV27; D may be TRBD1 (6 bases). Sample: PBMCs, sequenced either directly or after in vitro stimulation (not recorded which). The CDR3 protein is CASRGGTTPNQPQHF. The CDR3 nucleotides read TGTGCCAGCAGGGGAGGGACAACGCCCAATCAGCCCCAGCATTTT.